This TCR beta chain stems from a study of vaccination and CD4 T cells after COVID-19. An Oncomine TCR Beta short-read assay was used to sequence the DNA from cultured CD4+ T cells. TCRdb processed the PCR reads anew with MiXCR; each CDR3 protein has one entry. The repertoire includes fewer than 20,000 distinct CDR3 sequences, 58% of them detected once, and 5.5% to 8.5% sits in the top ten. Indicated treatment: roughly 11-day PBMC culture with coronavirus spike peptide pools or control peptides (ViraFEST assay). About this clonotype itself: The antigen remains unidentified.

The sample was CD4+ T cells from blood, cultured in vitro, taken before SARS-CoV-2 vaccination. The TCR comes from a human donor who had recovered from COVID-19.

The DNA for the CDR3 is TGTGCCAGCGGGAGGTCGAACGAGCAGTACTTC. It is translated as CASGRSNEQYF. The rearrangement links TRBV27 to TRBJ2-7; a possible D gene is TRBD2 (6 bases). The length of the CDR3 is 11 residues. Germline CDR1 reads MNHEY; CDR2 reads SMNVEV (reference sequence). V dropped 8 bases and J dropped 5 bases, with 10 bases sitting between them.